The entry that follows covers one T cell receptor (beta chain) sequence. This clone was counted only a few times. Its antigen remains undetermined. No per-base quality is available; no much larger clone lies one base away. The sample's time point label, in plain terms: individuals recovered from natural SARS-CoV-2 infection. TCRbeta CDR3 regions were sequenced with the immunoSEQ Assay. After extraction, genomic DNA underwent amplification by bias-controlled multiplex PCR, followed by high-throughput sequencing. Per the original workflow: Collapsing and filtering of sequences were performed to quantify the absolute abundance of each unique TCRbeta CDR3 region. T cell fraction was estimated by normalizing TCRbeta template counts to usable DNA, which was measured by amplifying reference genes present in all nucleated cells. Repertoire TCRs were annotated as SARS-CoV-2-specific by exact matching of V gene, CDR3 amino acid sequence and J gene to a known reactive TCR set. The reference SARS-CoV-2 TCR set was derived from MIRA and filtered for enrichment in COVID-19-positive ImmuneCODE repertoires, a step that removed public or cross-reactive TCRs. Using the MIRA antigens, annotated TCRs were further analysed by specific ORF or by position within an ORF. Breadth was defined as the number of annotated unique rearrangements divided by the total number of unique productive rearrangements, and depth was defined as the summed frequency of the annotated unique rearrangements. TCR breadth was compared between groups using two-sided Wilcoxon rank-sum tests. Entries here come from immuneACCESS through TCRdb and include only in-frame sequences with V and J called. Some clones fail to appear in such tables; in the studies checked, an unresolved V gene covers under half of the shortfall, and the cause of the remainder is unknown. From that table come the V and J calls and clone size; the DNA was used to work out D and trimming. In all, the sample holds more than 85,000 clones, and less than 85% of those were seen once. Clones ranked in the top ten supply roughly 17% of the sample.

Trimming accounts for 0 bases at V and 11 bases at J, while the number of junction bases matched to no gene is 5. The CDR1 and CDR2 encoded by the germline V gene are MNHNS and SASEGT. Its CDR3 holds 14 amino acids, cysteine through phenylalanine. The entry retains the CDR3 DNA only, 42 bases that are in frame from base 1. These data are taken from a study of Ad26.COV2.S vaccination and SARS-CoV-2 variants (dated by TCRdb to about 2021). A note on the overall study: TCRbeta repertoire sequencing was used to assess the specificity and breadth of SARS-CoV-2-reactive T cell receptors after Ad26.COV2.S vaccination. The TCR-sequenced set comprised about 32 samples: some 19 Ad26.COV2.S vaccine recipients, 5 placebo recipients and 8 SARS-CoV-2 convalescent individuals. What the research found in general, with its limitations: After vaccination, substantial breadth of spike-specific CD8+ and CD4+ T cell responses was reported. Vaccine and placebo recipients had similar non-spike TCR breadth, a finding consistent with the vaccine containing only spike. Spike-specific TCR breadth was higher in Ad26.COV2.S recipients than in placebo recipients (P = 0.0014). According to the authors, total T cell responses may have been underestimated by the TCR breadth and depth analyses.

Sample: peripheral blood, taken after recovery from COVID-19. This sequence originates from a human donor who had recovered from COVID-19. The chain is encoded by TRBV6-1 joined to TRBJ1-1, and TRBD1 aligns with 11 junction nucleotides. The DNA sequence is TGTGCCAGCAGTGAAGCAAGAGGGACAGGGGGGGCTTTCTTT. It encodes CASSEARGTGGAFF.